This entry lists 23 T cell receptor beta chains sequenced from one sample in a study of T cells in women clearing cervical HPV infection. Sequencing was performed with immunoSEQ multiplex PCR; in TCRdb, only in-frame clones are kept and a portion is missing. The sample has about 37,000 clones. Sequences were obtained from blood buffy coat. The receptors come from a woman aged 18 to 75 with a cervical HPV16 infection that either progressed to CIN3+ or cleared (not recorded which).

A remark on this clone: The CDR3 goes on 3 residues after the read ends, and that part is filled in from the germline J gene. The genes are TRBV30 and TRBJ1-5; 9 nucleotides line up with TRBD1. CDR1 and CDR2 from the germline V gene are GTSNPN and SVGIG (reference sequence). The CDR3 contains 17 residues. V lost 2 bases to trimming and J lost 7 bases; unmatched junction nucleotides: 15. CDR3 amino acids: CAWSWGTGRPLGQPQHF. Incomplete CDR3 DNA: TGTGCCTGGAGTTGGGGGACAGGGAGGCCCCTTGGGCAGCCC.

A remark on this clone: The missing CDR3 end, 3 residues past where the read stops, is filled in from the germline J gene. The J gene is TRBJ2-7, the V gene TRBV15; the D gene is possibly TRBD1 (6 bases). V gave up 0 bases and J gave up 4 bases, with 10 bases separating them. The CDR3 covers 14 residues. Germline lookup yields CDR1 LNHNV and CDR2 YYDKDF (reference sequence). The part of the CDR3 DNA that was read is TGTGCCACCAGCAGAGAGATAGGGGGTTACGAG. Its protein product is CATSREIGGYE. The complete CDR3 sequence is CATSREIGGYEQYF.

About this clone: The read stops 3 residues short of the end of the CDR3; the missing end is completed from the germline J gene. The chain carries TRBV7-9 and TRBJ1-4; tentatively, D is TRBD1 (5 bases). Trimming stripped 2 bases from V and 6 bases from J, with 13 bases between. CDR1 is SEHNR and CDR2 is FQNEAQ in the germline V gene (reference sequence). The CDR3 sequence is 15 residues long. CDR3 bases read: TGTGCCAGCAGCTTACGGGGGATAATGCATGAAAAA. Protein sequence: CASSLRGIMHEK. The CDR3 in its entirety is CASSLRGIMHEKLFF.

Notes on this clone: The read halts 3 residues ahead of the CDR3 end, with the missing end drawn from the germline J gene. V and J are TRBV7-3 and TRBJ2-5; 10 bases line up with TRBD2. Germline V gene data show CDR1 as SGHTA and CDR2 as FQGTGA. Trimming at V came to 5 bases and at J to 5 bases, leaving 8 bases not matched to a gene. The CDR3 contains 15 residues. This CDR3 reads CASSPEGSGRETQYF. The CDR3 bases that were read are TGTGCCAGCAGCCCCGAGGGTAGCGGGAGGGAGACC.

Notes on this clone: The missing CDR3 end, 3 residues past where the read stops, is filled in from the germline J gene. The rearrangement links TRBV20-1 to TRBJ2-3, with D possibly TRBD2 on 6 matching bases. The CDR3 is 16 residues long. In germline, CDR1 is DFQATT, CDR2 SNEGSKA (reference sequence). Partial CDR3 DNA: TGCAGTGCTAGAGAGGGGGGAGGAGGAGGCAATCAGCCG. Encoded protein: CSAREGGGGGNQP. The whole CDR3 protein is CSAREGGGGGNQPQYF.

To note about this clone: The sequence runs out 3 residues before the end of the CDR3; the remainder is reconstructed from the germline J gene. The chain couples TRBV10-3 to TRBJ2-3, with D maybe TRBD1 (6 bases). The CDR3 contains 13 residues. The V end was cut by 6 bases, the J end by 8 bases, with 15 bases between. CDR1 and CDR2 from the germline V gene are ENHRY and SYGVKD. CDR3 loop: CAIRASRQVTQYF. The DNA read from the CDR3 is TGTGCCATCAGGGCAAGCAGACAGGTTACG.

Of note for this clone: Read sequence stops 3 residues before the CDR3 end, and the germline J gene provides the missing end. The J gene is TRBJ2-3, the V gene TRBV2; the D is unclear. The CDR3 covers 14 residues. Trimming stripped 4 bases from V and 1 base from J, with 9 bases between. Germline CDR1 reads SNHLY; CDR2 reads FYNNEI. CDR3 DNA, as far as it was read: TGTGCCAGCAGTGGTGACACCGGCACAGATACG. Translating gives CASSGDTGTDT. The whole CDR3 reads CASSGDTGTDTQYF.

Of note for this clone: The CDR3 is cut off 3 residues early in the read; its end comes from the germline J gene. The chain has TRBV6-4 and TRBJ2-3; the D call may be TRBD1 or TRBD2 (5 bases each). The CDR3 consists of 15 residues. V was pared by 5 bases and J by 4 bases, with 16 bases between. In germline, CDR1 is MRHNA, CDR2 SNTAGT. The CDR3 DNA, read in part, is TGTGCCAGCAGTCCCCAGGGAGAAGGGGCAGATACG. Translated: CASSPQGEGADT. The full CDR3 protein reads CASSPQGEGADTQYF.

CDR3 region: CASSLVSYNEQFF. The CDR3 bases that were read are TGTGCCAGCAGCTTAGTTAGTTACAATGAG. The chain combines TRBV7-2 with TRBJ2-1; D not resolved. The sequenced fragment ends 3 residues before the CDR3 boundary, so the rest is inferred from the germline J gene. The germline V gene encodes CDR1 SGHTA and CDR2 FQGNSA. With 1 base removed from V and 4 bases from J, the gap between germline ends came to 5 bases. CDR3 length: 13 residues.

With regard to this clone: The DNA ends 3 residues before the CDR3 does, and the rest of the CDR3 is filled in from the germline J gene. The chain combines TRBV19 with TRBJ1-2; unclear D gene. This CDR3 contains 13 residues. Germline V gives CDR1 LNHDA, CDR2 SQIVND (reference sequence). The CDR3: CASSIGRVGDYTF. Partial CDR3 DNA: TGTGCCAGTAGTATAGGACGGGTCGGAGAC.

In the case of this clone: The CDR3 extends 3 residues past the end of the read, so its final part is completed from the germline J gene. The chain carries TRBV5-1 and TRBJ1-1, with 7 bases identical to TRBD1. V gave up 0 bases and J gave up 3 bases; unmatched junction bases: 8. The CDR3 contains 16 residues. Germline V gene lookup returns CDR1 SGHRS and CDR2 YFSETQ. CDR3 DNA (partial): TGCGCCAGCAGCTTGGACTATGACAGGGATTACACTGAA. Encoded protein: CASSLDYDRDYTE. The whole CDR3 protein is CASSLDYDRDYTEAFF. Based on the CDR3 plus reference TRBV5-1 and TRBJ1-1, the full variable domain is KAGVTQTPRYLIKTRGQQVTLSCSPISGHRSVSWYQQTPGQGLQFLFEYFSETQRNKGNFPGRFSGRQFSNSRSEMNVSTLELGDSALYLCASSLDYDRDYTEAFFGQGTRLTVV.

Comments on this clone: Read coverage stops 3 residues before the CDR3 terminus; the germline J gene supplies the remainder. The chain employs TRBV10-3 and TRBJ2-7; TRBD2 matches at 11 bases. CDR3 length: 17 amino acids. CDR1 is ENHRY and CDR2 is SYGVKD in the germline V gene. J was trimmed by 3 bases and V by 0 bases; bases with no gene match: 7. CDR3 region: CAISESGLAGGNYEQYF. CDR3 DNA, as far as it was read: TGTGCCATCAGTGAGTCAGGGCTAGCGGGGGGCAACTACGAG.

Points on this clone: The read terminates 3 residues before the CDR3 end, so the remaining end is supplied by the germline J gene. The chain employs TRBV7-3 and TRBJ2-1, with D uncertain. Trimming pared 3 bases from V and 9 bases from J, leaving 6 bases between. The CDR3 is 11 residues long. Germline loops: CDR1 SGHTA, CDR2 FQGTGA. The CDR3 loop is CASSLGAEQFF. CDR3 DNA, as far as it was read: TGTGCCAGCAGCTTGGGCGCTGAG.

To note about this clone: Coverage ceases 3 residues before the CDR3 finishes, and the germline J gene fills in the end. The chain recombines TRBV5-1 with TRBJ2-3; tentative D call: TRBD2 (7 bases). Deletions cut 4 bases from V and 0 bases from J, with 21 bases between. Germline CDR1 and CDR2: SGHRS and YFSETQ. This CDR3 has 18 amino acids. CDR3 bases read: TGCGCCAGCAGCGGGGGGGGGCAGCGCCCCTCTAGCACAGATACG. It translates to CASSGGGQRPSSTDT. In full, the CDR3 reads CASSGGGQRPSSTDTQYF.

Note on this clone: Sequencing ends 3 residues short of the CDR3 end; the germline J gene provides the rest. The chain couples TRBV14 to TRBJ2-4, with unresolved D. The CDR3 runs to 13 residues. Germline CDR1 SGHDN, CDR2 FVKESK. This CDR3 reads CASSRNLNYGQYF. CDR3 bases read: TGTGCCAGCAGCCGAAATCTTAACTATGGT.

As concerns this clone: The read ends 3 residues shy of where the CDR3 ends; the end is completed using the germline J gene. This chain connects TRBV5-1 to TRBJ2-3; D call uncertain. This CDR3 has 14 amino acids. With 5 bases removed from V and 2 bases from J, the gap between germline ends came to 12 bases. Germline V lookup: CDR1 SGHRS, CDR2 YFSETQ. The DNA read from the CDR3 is TGCGCCAGCAGTTTCTCAACAATCACAGATACG. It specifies CASSFSTITDT. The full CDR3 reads CASSFSTITDTQYF.

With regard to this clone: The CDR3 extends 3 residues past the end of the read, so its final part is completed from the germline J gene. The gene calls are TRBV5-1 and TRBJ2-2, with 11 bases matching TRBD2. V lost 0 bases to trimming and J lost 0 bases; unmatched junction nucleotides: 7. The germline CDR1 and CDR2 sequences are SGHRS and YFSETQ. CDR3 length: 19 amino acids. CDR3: CASSLAASGGFANTGELFF. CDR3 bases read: TGCGCCAGCAGCTTGGCCGCTAGCGGGGGGTTCGCGAACACCGGGGAG.

CDR3: CASSPISDRSEKLFF. Incomplete CDR3 DNA: TGTGCCAGCAGCCCAATTTCAGACAGGTCTGAAAAA. The chain carries TRBV28 and TRBJ1-4, with a possible D match to TRBD1 (6 bases). Sequencing ends 3 residues short of the CDR3 end; the germline J gene provides the rest. V lost 6 bases and J lost 7, with 18 bases in between. The CDR3 totals 15 residues. The V gene's germline CDR1 is MDHEN and CDR2 SYDVKM.

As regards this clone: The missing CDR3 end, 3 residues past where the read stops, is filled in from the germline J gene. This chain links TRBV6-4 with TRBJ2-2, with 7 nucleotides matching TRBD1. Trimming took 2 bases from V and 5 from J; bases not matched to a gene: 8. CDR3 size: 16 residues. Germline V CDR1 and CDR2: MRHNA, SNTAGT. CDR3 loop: CASSDPGTERTGELFF. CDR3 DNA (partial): TGTGCCAGCAGTGACCCCGGGACAGAGAGGACCGGGGAG.

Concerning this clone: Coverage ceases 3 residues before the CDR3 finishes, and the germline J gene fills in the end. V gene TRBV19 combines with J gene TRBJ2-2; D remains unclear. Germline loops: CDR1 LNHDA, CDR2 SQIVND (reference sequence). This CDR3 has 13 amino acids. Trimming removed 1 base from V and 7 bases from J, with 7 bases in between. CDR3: CASSIGAYGELFF. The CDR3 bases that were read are TGTGCCAGTAGTATAGGGGCCTACGGGGAG.

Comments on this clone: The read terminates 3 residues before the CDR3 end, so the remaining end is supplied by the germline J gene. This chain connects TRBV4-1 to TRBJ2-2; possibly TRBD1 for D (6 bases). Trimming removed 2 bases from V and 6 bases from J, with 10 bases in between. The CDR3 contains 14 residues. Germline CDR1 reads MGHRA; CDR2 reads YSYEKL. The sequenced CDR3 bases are TGCGCCAGCAGCCAACCCACAGGGTCCGGGGAG. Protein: CASSQPTGSGE. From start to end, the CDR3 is CASSQPTGSGELFF.

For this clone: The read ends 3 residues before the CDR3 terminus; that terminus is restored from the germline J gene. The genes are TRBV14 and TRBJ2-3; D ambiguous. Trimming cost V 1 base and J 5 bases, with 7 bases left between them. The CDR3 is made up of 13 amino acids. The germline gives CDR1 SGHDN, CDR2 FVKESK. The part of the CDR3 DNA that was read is TGTGCCAGCAGCCAAGGCGCGGAAGATACG. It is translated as CASSQGAEDT. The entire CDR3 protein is CASSQGAEDTQYF.

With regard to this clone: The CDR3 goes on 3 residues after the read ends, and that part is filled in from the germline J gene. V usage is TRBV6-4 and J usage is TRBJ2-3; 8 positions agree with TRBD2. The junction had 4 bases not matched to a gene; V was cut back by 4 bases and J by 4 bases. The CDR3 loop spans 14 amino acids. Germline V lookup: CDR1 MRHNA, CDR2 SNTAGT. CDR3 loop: CASSVFSGADTQYF. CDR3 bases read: TGTGCCAGCAGTGTCTTTAGCGGGGCAGATACG.